The clone carrying this TCR beta chain has only one observation. Its antigen is not known. The data derive from a study of human versus mouse CDR3 diversity and MHC coevolution. For the study at large: The immunoSEQ assay reportedly detects one in 200,000 T cells. The study's findings and limits: By iCHAO1, human TCR beta clonotypes numbered roughly 1.6 million, the most.

Sequencing was performed with immunoSEQ multiplex PCR; in TCRdb, only in-frame clones are kept and a portion is missing. This table holds some 82,000 clones, 80% to 95% found once. The CDR3 length is 13 residues. Trimming took 8 bases from V and 1 from J, leaving 11 bases between them. The V gene's germline CDR1 is MNHEY and CDR2 SMNVEV (reference sequence). The chain has TRBV27 and TRBJ1-2, with D possibly TRBD1 on 6 matching bases. The origin of this receptor is a person aged 30-70 years in good health. Sequenced: naive CD4+ T cells from blood. Subset of the sample: CD45RO-negative CD62L-positive naive CD4 T cells. CDR3 region: CASGGQNNYGYTF. The CDR3 DNA reads as TGTGCCAGCGGCGGACAGAATAACTATGGCTACACCTTC.